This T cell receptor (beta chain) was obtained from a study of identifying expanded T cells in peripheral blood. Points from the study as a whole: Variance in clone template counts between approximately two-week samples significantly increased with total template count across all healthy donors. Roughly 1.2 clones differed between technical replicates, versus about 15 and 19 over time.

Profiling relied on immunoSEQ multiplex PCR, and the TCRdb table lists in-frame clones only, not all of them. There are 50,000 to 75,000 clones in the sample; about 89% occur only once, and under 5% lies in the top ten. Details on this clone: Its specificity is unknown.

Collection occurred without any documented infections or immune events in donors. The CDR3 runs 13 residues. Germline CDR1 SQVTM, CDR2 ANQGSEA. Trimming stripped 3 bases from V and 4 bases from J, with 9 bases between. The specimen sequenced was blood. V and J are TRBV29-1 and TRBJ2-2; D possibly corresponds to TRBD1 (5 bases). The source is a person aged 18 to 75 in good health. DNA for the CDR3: TGCAGCGTTGATCAGGGTCCCACCGGGGAGCTGTTTTTT. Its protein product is CSVDQGPTGELFF.